The entry that follows covers one TCR beta chain sequence. Assay used: immunoSEQ multiplex PCR; TCRdb lists only in-frame clones, some missing. The table lists roughly 11,000 clones, 60% to 80% of them singletons, with about 9.4% in the top ten. This entry comes from a study of sequential checkpoint blockade in melanoma. Overall study context: Both treatment sequences were followed by maintenance nivolumab.

The CDR3 spans 13 residues. The V and J ends lost 3 bases and 14 bases, in that order; junction bases with no gene match: 11. Germline CDR1 SGDLS, CDR2 YYNGEE. Treatment of the sample: randomized to nivolumab then ipilimumab (arm A) or the reverse (arm B). The J gene is TRBJ2-3, the V gene TRBV9; 8 bases agree with TRBD2. The TCR originated in a human donor with melanoma. The starting material was CD8+ T cells sorted from blood (inferred from file names), obtained from a patient given nivolumab and ipilimumab in sequence. The CDR3 region has the DNA TGTGCCAGCAGCGAGGGTGGAAAGGGACTAGGGTATTTT. Its translation: CASSEGGKGLGYF.